Listed here are 2 T cell receptor beta chains from one sample, sequenced in a study of T cell responses to AZD1222 COVID-19 vaccine. Here immunoSEQ multiplex PCR was the method, and the copy in TCRdb shows in-frame clones only, minus some. Of 150,000 to 200,000 clones detected, around 86% appear once; the ten largest clones hold less than 3%. This material consisted of peripheral blood, taken on day 0 of MenACWY control vaccination. The receptors come from an adult in good health.

This sequence joins TRBV27 and TRBJ2-7; 8 bases align to TRBD2. V shed 0 bases and J 5 bases; nucleotides not matched to a gene: 6. The germline CDR1 and CDR2 sequences are MNHEY and SMNVEV (reference sequence). The CDR3 consists of 15 residues. The chain's CDR3 is CASSLSTGGSNEQYF. The CDR3 DNA reads TGTGCCAGCAGTTTATCGACGGGAGGGAGCAACGAGCAGTACTTC.

V usage is TRBV28 and J usage is TRBJ2-4, with D unclear. Trimming cost V 0 bases and J 1 base, with 10 bases left between them. CDR3 length: 16 residues. Germline-derived CDR1 and CDR2 are MDHEN and SYDVKM. CDR3 sequence reads: CASSLWADLAKNIQYF. As DNA, the CDR3 is TGTGCCAGCAGTTTATGGGCCGACTTGGCCAAAAACATTCAGTACTTC. Combining the CDR3 with reference TRBV28 and TRBJ2-4 gives the whole variable domain DVKVTQSSRYLVKRTGEKVFLECVQDMDHENMFWYRQDPGLGLRLIYFSYDVKMKEKGDIPEGYSVSREKKERFSLILESASTNQTSMYLCASSLWADLAKNIQYFGAGTRLSVL.